A single sample is the source of the 24 T cell receptor beta chains below, sequenced in a study of blood T cell repertoires in COVID-19. Libraries were prepared by immunoSEQ multiplex PCR; TCRdb keeps only in-frame clonotypes and omits some of them. The data contain some 95,000 clones, 85% to 95% of them seen just once; the ten biggest clones take up roughly 2.2%. The specimen was peripheral blood. These receptors all come from a human donor with active COVID-19. The donor label of this sample is uncertain.

The chain recombines TRBV27 with TRBJ2-3; no reliable D call. The V gene's germline CDR1 is MNHEY and CDR2 SMNVEV (reference sequence). This CDR3 is 12 amino acids long. V lost 6 bases to trimming and J lost 5 bases, with 9 bases between them. DNA of the CDR3: TGTGCCAGCAGCCCTAATCGAGATACGCAGTATTTT. Translated: CASSPNRDTQYF.

The chain employs TRBV4-2 and TRBJ2-1, with a tentative D call TRBD1 (7 bases). V lost 1 base and J 5 bases, leaving 15 bases between the germline ends. The CDR3 contains 16 residues. CDR1 LGHNA and CDR2 YNFKEQ come from the germline V gene. CDR3 in DNA: TGTGCCAGCAGCCAAGTAGGCAGGGGGGACCACAATGAGCAGTTCTTC. Its protein product is CASSQVGRGDHNEQFF.

The chain carries TRBV6-5 and TRBJ1-1, with D tentatively TRBD1 (6 bases). V lost 8 bases and J lost 5, with 18 bases in between. CDR1 and CDR2 from the germline V gene are MNHEY and SVGAGI. The CDR3 has 14 amino acids. The CDR3 DNA follows: TGTGCCAGCCTGCTGGCGGGGGCCTGGACTGAAGCTTTCTTT. Encoded protein: CASLLAGAWTEAFF.

This chain links TRBV3-1 (or the pseudogene TRBV3-2) with TRBJ2-5; the D is unclear. V lost 3 bases and J lost 7, with 6 bases in between. CDR1 LGHDT and CDR2 YNNKEL come from the germline V gene (reference sequence). The CDR3 sequence is 11 residues long. The CDR3 loop is CASSHLSTQYF. In DNA, the CDR3 is TGTGCCAGCAGCCACCTCTCGACCCAGTACTTC.

Remarks on this clone: One junction end does not reproduce the germline sequence, and a read error may be involved. Other DNA sequences from this sample encode an identical CDR3 as well. This chain connects TRBV20-1 to TRBJ2-2; D may be TRBD2 (6 bases). This CDR3 spans 17 amino acids. From germline, CDR1 is DFQATT and CDR2 SNEGSKA (reference sequence). CDR3 loop: CSASGVVGRGNTGELFF. In DNA form, the CDR3 reads TGTAGTGCTAGTGGCGTAGTGGGGCGGGGGAACACCGGGGAGCTGTTTTTT.

This clone was found once. The CDR3: CASSAGELAGIYEQYF. DNA of the CDR3: TGTGCCAGCAGTGCCGGTGAACTAGCGGGGATCTACGAGCAGTACTTC. The chain combines TRBV2 with TRBJ2-7, with 10 bases that match TRBD2. Trimming at V came to 4 bases and at J to 3 bases, leaving 9 bases not matched to a gene. CDR3 length: 16 residues. Germline values: CDR1 SNHLY, CDR2 FYNNEI.

This chain joins TRBV9 and TRBJ1-2, with D uncertain. Germline CDR1 reads SGDLS; CDR2 reads YYNGEE. The CDR3 is 15 residues long. The germline V and J ends were trimmed by 4 bases and 0 bases, with 13 bases remaining between them. The CDR3 region is CASSIRGSSNYGYTF. Written as DNA, the CDR3 is TGTGCCAGCAGCATCCGGGGTTCATCTAACTATGGCTACACCTTC.

This clone was seen a handful of times. The V gene is TRBV4-1, the J gene TRBJ2-2; TRBD1 agrees at 7 bases. V shed 0 bases, J shed 7 bases, and the junction held 17 bases outside the gene matches. This CDR3 spans 19 amino acids. Germline CDR1 and CDR2: MGHRA and YSYEKL. The CDR3 loop is CASSQDKGERQGKDGELFF. The CDR3 DNA reads TGCGCCAGCAGCCAAGACAAGGGAGAGAGACAGGGTAAAGACGGGGAGCTGTTTTTT.

The chain has TRBV3-1 (or the pseudogene TRBV3-2) and TRBJ2-5, with D unresolved. This CDR3 contains 13 residues. CDR1 is LGHDT and CDR2 is YNNKEL in the germline V gene (reference sequence). The ends were cut back, 4 bases at V and 5 bases at J, with 11 bases in the middle. The CDR3 protein is CASSRAPRETQYF. The CDR3 DNA follows: TGTGCCAGCAGCCGCGCGCCTAGGGAGACCCAGTACTTC.

The chain uses TRBV4-2 and TRBJ1-2; perhaps TRBD1 as D (5 bases). V was pared by 0 bases and J by 6 bases, with 11 bases between. This CDR3 comprises 14 residues. Germline values: CDR1 LGHNA, CDR2 YNFKEQ. CDR3 amino acids: CASSQDGPGNGYTF. The CDR3 coding sequence is TGTGCCAGCAGCCAAGATGGGCCAGGGAATGGCTACACCTTC.

This clone has just a few counts. CDR3 nucleotide sequence: TGTGCCAGCAGCTTTTACTCCACTGAAGCTTTCTTT. Translated: CASSFYSTEAFF. V and J are TRBV7-9 and TRBJ1-1, with no clear D. Germline V gene lookup returns CDR1 SEHNR and CDR2 FQNEAQ (reference sequence). This CDR3 has 12 amino acids. Trimming cost V 3 bases and J 4 bases, with 6 bases left between them. Complete variable domain (other parts from reference TRBV7-9 and TRBJ1-1): DTGVSQNPRHKITKRGQNVTFRCDPISEHNRLYWYRQTLGQGPEFLTYFQNEAQLEKSRLLSDRFSAERPKGSFSTLEIQRTEQGDSAMYLCASSFYSTEAFFGQGTRLTVV.

This clone was seen only once. The chain couples TRBV2 to TRBJ2-2; D call uncertain. Germline V lookup: CDR1 SNHLY, CDR2 FYNNEI. V lost 6 bases to trimming and J lost 6 bases, with 11 bases between them. The CDR3 sequence is 13 residues long. CDR3 protein: CASSELPAGELFF. The CDR3 nucleotides read TGTGCCAGCAGCGAGTTGCCCGCCGGGGAGCTGTTTTTT.

On this clone itself: An end of the junction differs from the germline gene, which may be a read error. The rearrangement uses TRBV12-3 or TRBV12-4 and TRBJ1-3, with 8 bases that match TRBD1. The CDR3 length is 11 residues. This CDR3 reads CASSWGTGPNF. For the CDR3, the DNA is TGTGCCAGCAGTTGGGGGACAGGTCCTAATTTT.

The V call is TRBV5-1, the J call TRBJ2-3, with 11 bases that match TRBD1. The germline V gene has CDR1 SGHRS and CDR2 YFSETQ. Losses at the gene ends were 7 bases for V and 5 bases for J; bases not matched to a gene: 9. CDR3 size: 15 residues. The chain's CDR3 is CASRHGQGAIDTQYF. The CDR3 DNA reads as TGCGCCAGCCGACACGGACAGGGGGCGATAGATACGCAGTATTTT.

The chain has TRBV5-6 and TRBJ1-4, with TRBD1 identical over 7 bases. Losses at the gene ends were 4 bases for V and 3 bases for J; bases not matched to a gene: 6. Germline V gene sequence: CDR1 SGHDT, CDR2 YYEEEE. The CDR3 runs to 15 residues. The CDR3 sequence is CASSIVGGPNEKLFF. CDR3 DNA sequence: TGTGCCAGCAGCATTGTAGGGGGCCCTAATGAAAAACTGTTTTTT.

The chain uses TRBV6-2 or TRBV6-3 and TRBJ2-2; D is perhaps TRBD2 (7 bases). V was shortened by 2 bases and J by 6 bases, with 13 bases between the two germline ends. Germline loops: CDR1 MNHEY, CDR2 SVGEGT. The CDR3 covers 15 residues. CDR3 sequence reads: CASSYEGGSPGELFF. The CDR3 nucleotides are TGTGCCAGCAGTTACGAGGGGGGGTCTCCCGGGGAGCTGTTTTTT.

The V call is TRBV29-1, the J call TRBJ2-1, with D hard to call. V was cut by 4 bases and J by 6 bases, with 4 bases left in between. CDR1 and CDR2 (germline): SQVTM, ANQGSEA. The CDR3 has 10 residues. For the CDR3, the DNA is TGCAGCGTTGTCAGCAATGAGCAGTTCTTC. Protein product: CSVVSNEQFF.

CDR3 coding DNA: TGTGCCAGCAGCCCTGAGAGAGGCAATTCACCCCTCCACTTT. Amino acids: CASSPERGNSPLHF. The chain employs TRBV11-2 and TRBJ1-6; no reliable D call. V lost 5 bases and J lost 7, with 12 bases in between. In germline, CDR1 is SGHAT, CDR2 FQNNGV. The CDR3 sequence is 14 residues long.

This clone appeared a single time. This chain uses TRBV5-4 with TRBJ2-7, with 10 bases matching TRBD1. The CDR3 consists of 14 residues. V was pared by 4 bases and J by 4 bases, with 5 bases of the junction left unmatched. Germline lookup yields CDR1 SGHNT and CDR2 YYREEE (reference sequence). The CDR3 bases are TGTGCCAGCAGCGTGGACAGGGGGAGTTACGAGCAGTACTTC. It yields the protein CASSVDRGSYEQYF. Complete variable domain (other parts from reference TRBV5-4 and TRBJ2-7): ETGVTQSPTHLIKTRGQQVTLRCSSQSGHNTVSWYQQALGQGPQFIFQYYREEENGRGNFPPRFSGLQFPNYSSELNVNALELDDSALYLCASSVDRGSYEQYFGPGTRLTVT.

The chain combines TRBV7-9 with TRBJ1-3; 9 positions agree with TRBD1. V lost 2 bases, J lost 2 bases, and 4 bases stayed unmatched. This CDR3 has 16 residues. CDR1 is SEHNR and CDR2 is FQNEAQ in the germline V gene (reference sequence). CDR3 coding DNA: TGTGCCAGCAGCTTAAAGCGGACAGGGGCTGGAAACACCATATATTTT. This gives the protein CASSLKRTGAGNTIYF.

V gene TRBV24-1 combines with J gene TRBJ2-1; D may be TRBD1 (6 bases). Trimming removed 4 bases from V and 8 bases from J, with 20 bases in between. Germline CDR1 is KGHDR and CDR2 is SFDVKD. This CDR3 has 16 residues. The CDR3 protein is CATSEPDRRPFDEQFF. The CDR3 DNA is TGTGCCACCAGTGAACCCGACAGGAGACCCTTCGATGAGCAGTTCTTC.

The chain recombines TRBV11-2 with TRBJ2-3; 12 bases fit TRBD2. Trimming removed 1 base from V and 0 bases from J; junction bases left unmatched: 2. Per the germline V gene, CDR1 is SGHAT and CDR2 is FQNNGV. This CDR3 region has 17 residues. CDR3 residues: CASSLGLAGASTDTQYF. The DNA of the CDR3 is TGTGCCAGCAGCTTAGGACTAGCGGGGGCTAGCACAGATACGCAGTATTTT.

The CDR3 DNA reads TGTGCCAGCAGTCCCGGGAGTTACAATGAGCAGTTCTTC. The encoded protein is CASSPGSYNEQFF. V and J are TRBV28 and TRBJ2-1; D possibly corresponds to TRBD2 (6 bases). The CDR3 sequence is 13 residues long. Germline V gene sequence: CDR1 MDHEN, CDR2 SYDVKM. V was pared by 5 bases and J by 4 bases, with 9 bases between.

This clone was counted a single time. This chain joins TRBV7-2 and TRBJ2-1; D is perhaps TRBD2 (6 bases). The CDR3 contains 13 residues. From germline, CDR1 is SGHTA and CDR2 FQGNSA. Trimming took off 2 bases at V and 9 bases at J, with 11 bases between the two ends. The CDR3 loop reads CASSLSPAGEQFF. CDR3 nucleotides: TGTGCCAGCAGCTTAAGCCCAGCGGGTGAGCAGTTCTTC.